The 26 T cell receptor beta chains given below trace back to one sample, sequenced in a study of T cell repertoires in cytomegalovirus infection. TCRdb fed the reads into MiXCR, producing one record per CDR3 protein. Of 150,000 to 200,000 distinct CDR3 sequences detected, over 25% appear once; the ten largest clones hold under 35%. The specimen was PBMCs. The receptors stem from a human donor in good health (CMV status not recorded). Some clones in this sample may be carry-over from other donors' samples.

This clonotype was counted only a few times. The DNA of the CDR3 is TGCAGTGCTAGAGAACAGGGACAGAGATCCTACGAGCAGTACTTC. Translated: CSAREQGQRSYEQYF. This chain uses TRBV20-1 with TRBJ2-7; 7 nucleotides align to TRBD1. The CDR3 contains 15 residues. Losses at the gene ends were 0 bases for V and 1 base for J; bases not matched to a gene: 6. Germline V gives CDR1 DFQATT, CDR2 SNEGSKA (reference sequence).

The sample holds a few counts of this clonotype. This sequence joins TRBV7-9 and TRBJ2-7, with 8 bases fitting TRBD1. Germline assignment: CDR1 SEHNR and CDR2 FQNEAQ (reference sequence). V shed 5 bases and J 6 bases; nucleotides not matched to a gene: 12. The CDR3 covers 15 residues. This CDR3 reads CASSPRAGGLIEQYF. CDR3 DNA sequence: TGTGCCAGCAGCCCCCGCGCAGGGGGCTTGATCGAGCAGTACTTC.

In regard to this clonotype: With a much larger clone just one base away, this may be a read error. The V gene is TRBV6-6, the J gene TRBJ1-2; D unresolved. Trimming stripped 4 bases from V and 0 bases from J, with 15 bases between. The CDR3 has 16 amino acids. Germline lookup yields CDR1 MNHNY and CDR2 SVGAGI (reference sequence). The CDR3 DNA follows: TGTGCCAGCAGTTCCCCGCTAGTCTTAGCTAACTATGGCTACACCTTC. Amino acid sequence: CASSSPLVLANYGYTF.

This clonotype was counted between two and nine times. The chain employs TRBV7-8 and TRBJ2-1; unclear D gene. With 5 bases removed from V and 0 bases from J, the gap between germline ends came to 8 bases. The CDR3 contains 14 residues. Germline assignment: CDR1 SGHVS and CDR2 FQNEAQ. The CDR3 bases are TGTGCCAGCAGCCTCTCCTACTCCTACAATGAGCAGTTCTTC. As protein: CASSLSYSYNEQFF. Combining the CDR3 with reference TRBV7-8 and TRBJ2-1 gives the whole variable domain GAGVSQSPRYKVAKRGQDVALRCDPISGHVSLFWYQQALGQGPEFLTYFQNEAQLDKSGLPSDRFFAERPEGSVSTLKIQRTQQEDSAVYLCASSLSYSYNEQFFGPGTRLTVL.

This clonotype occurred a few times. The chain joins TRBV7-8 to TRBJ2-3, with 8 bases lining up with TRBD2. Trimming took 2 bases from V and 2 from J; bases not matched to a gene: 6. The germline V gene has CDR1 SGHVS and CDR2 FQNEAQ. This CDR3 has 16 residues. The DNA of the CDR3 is TGTGCCAGCAGCTTATTCGAGCGGGGGATCACAGATACGCAGTATTTT. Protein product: CASSLFERGITDTQYF.

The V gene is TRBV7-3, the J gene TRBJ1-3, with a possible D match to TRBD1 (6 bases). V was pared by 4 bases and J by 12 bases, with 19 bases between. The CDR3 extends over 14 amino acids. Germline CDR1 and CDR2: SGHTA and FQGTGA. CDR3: CASSWMGAQAFIYF. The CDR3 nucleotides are TGTGCCAGCAGCTGGATGGGGGCTCAGGCCTTCATATATTTT.

The CDR3 DNA reads as TGTGCCAGTAGTTTATGGACAGCGAATCCTAGCAATCAGCCCCAGCATTTT. Translation: CASSLWTANPSNQPQHF. The chain has TRBV19 and TRBJ1-5; tentative D call: TRBD1 (6 bases). The CDR3 spans 17 residues. Trimming stripped 5 bases from V and 0 bases from J, with 17 bases between. Looked up from germline, CDR1 is LNHDA and CDR2 is SQIVND (reference sequence).

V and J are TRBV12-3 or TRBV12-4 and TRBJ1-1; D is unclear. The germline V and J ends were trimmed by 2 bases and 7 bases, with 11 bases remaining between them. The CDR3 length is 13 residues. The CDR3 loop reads CASSLISTFEAFF. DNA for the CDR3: TGTGCCAGCAGTTTAATTTCGACGTTTGAAGCTTTCTTT.

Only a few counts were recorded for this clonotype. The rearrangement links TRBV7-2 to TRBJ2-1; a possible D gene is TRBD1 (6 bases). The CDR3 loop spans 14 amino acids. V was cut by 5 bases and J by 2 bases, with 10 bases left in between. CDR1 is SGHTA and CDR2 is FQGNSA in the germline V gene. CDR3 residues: CASSRDTTYNEQFF. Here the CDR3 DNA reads TGTGCCAGCAGCCGGGACACAACCTACAATGAGCAGTTCTTC.

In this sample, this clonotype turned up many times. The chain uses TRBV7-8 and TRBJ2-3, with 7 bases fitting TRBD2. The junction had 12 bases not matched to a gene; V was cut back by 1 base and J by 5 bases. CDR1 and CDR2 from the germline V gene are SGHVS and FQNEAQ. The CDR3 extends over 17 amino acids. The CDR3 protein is CASSLGVEGRGGDTQYF. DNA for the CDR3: TGTGCCAGCAGCTTAGGGGTGGAGGGGAGGGGTGGAGATACGCAGTATTTT.

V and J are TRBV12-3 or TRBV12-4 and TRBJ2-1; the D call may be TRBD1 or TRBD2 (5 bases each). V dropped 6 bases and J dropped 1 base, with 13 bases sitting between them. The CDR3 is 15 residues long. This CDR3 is CASSRDGGSYNEQFF. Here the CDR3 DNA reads TGTGCCAGCAGCCGGGACGGCGGGTCCTACAATGAGCAGTTCTTC.

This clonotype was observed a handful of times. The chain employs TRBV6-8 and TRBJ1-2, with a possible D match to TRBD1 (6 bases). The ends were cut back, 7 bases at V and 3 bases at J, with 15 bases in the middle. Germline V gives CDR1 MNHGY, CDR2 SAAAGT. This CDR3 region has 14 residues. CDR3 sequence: CASTTPGADYGYTF. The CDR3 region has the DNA TGTGCCAGCACCACCCCGGGGGCGGACTATGGCTACACCTTC.

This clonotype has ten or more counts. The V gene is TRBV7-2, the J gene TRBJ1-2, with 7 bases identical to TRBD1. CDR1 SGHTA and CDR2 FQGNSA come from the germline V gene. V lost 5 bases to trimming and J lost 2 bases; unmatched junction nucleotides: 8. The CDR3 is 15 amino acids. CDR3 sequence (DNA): TGTGCCAGCAGCACTCAGACAGGGATGAACTATGGCTACACCTTC. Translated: CASSTQTGMNYGYTF.

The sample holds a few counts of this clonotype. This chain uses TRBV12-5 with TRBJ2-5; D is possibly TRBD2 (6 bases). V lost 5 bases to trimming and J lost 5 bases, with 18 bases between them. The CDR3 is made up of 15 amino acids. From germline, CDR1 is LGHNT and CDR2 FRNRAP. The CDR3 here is CASGIGTVGRETQYF. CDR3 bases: TGTGCTAGTGGTATCGGGACGGTTGGGAGGGAGACCCAGTACTTC.

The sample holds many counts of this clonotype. CDR3 DNA sequence: TGTGCCAGCAGTGTAGAGGGCCCTGAAGCTTTCTTT. This gives the protein CASSVEGPEAFF. V is TRBV6-1 and J is TRBJ1-1; D is uncertain. Germline V gives CDR1 MNHNS, CDR2 SASEGT. Deletions cut 4 bases from V and 6 bases from J, with 9 bases between. There are 12 residues in the CDR3.

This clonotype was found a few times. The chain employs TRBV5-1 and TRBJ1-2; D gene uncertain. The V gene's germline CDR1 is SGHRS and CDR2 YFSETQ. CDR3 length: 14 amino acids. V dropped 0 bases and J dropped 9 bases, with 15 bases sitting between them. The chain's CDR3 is CASSLGARTHSYTF. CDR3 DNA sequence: TGCGCCAGCAGCTTGGGGGCGAGGACGCACAGCTACACCTTC.

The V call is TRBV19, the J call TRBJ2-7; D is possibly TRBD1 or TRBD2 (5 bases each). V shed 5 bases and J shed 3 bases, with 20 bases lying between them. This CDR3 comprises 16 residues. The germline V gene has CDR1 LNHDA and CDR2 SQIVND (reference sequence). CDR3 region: CASSVGAPLLIYEQYF. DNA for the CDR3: TGTGCCAGTAGTGTCGGGGCACCTCTTCTGATCTACGAGCAGTACTTC.

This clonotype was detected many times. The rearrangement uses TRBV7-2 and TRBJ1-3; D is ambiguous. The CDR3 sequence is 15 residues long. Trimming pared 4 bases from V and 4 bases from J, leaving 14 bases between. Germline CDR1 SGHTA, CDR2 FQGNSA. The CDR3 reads CASSSASKGGNTIYF. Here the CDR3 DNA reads TGTGCCAGCAGCTCTGCCAGTAAGGGAGGAAACACCATATATTTT.

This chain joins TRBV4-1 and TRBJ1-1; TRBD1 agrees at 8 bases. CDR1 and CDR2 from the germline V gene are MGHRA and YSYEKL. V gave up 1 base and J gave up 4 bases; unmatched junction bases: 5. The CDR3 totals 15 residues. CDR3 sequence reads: CASSQGGQGVTEAFF. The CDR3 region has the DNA TGCGCCAGCAGCCAAGGAGGACAGGGAGTCACTGAAGCTTTCTTT.

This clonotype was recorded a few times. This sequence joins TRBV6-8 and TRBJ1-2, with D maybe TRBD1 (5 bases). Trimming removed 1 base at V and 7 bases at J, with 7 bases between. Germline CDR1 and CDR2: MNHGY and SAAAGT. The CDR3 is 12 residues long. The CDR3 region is CASSYYGGGYTF. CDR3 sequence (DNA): TGTGCCAGCAGTTACTACGGGGGTGGCTACACCTTC.

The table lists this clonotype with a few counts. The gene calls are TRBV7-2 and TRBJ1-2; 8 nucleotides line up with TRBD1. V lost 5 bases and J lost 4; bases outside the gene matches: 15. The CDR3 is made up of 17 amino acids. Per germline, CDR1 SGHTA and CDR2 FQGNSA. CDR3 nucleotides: TGTGCCAGCAGCGCCCGGGCCCAGGGGGCGCAGACCTATGGCTACACCTTC. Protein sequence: CASSARAQGAQTYGYTF.

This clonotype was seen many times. This CDR3 is CASSLDRSSYEQYF. CDR3 in DNA: TGTGCCAGCAGCTTAGACAGGAGCTCCTACGAGCAGTACTTC. The chain recombines TRBV7-2 with TRBJ2-7; maybe TRBD1 (5 bases). The V and J ends lost 1 base and 0 bases respectively, with 7 bases between them. CDR3 length: 14 residues. Germline values: CDR1 SGHTA, CDR2 FQGNSA. The entire variable domain, with the rest obtained from reference TRBV7-2 and TRBJ2-7, is as follows: GAGVSQSPSNKVTEKGKDVELRCDPISGHTALYWYRQSLGQGLEFLIYFQGNSAPDKSGLPSDRFSAERTGGSVSTLTIQRTQQEDSAVYLCASSLDRSSYEQYFGPGTRLTVT.

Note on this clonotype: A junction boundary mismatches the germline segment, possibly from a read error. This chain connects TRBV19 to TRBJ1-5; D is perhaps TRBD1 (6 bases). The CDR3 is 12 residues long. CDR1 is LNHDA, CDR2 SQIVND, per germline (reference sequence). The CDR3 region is CPSRDTNQPQHF. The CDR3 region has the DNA TGTCCCAGTAGGGACACAAATCAGCCCCAGCATTTT.

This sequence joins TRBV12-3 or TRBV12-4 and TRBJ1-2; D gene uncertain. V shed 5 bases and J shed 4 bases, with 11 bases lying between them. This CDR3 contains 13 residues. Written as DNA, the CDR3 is TGTGCCAGCAGTCCAGCGCTTACCTATGGCTACACCTTC. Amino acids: CASSPALTYGYTF.

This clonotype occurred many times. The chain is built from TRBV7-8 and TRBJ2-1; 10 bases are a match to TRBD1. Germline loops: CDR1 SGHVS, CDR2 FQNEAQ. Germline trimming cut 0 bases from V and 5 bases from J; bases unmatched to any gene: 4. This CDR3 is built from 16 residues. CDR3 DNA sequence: TGTGCCAGCAGCTTAGCCGGGACAGGGGAGGACAATGAGCAGTTCTTC. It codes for CASSLAGTGEDNEQFF.

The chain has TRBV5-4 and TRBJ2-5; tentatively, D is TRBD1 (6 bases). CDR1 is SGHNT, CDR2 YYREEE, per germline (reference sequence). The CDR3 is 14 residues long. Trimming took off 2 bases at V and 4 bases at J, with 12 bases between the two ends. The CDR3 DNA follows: TGTGCCAGCAGCTTCGCAGGGGCGGGAGAGACCCAGTACTTC. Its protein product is CASSFAGAGETQYF.